Presented here are 7 T cell receptor beta chains from one specimen sequenced in a study of T cells in Graves' hyperthyroidism and ophthalmopathy. The TCR beta CDR3 regions underwent amplification using RNA transcripts as the source. The study used the HTBI primer set for a first-round RT-PCR of the TCR CDR3. TCRdb reanalysed the multiplex PCR reads using MiXCR and keeps one entry per CDR3 protein. The sample lists 500,000 to 600,000 distinct CDR3 sequences; 40% to 55% were seen once. The sequenced sample consisted of peripheral blood or thyroid tissue (not recorded which). Every receptor here comes from an adult woman with Graves' disease, either hyperthyroidism or ophthalmopathy (not recorded which).

This clonotype was observed many times. The gene calls are TRBV11-2 and TRBJ2-7, with 8 bases matching TRBD2. The germline V gene has CDR1 SGHAT and CDR2 FQNNGV. V dropped 4 bases and J dropped 4; count of bases not matched to a gene: 6. The CDR3 length is 14 residues. The CDR3 DNA is TGTGCCAGCAGCTCCCTAGCGGGCGAGTACGAGCAGTACTTC. Its protein is CASSSLAGEYEQYF.

A word on this clonotype: Given a much more abundant clone one base away, this may be a read error. This chain connects TRBV11-1 to TRBJ2-5, with D maybe TRBD2 (6 bases). CDR3 length: 14 residues. Germline V gives CDR1 SGHAT, CDR2 FQDESV (reference sequence). The CDR3 reads CASSPRVREETRYF. DNA for the CDR3: TGTGCCAGCAGCCCTCGCGTGCGGGAAGAGACCCGGTACTTC.

This clonotype was observed at least ten times. The rearrangement links TRBV4-1 to TRBJ2-2; D not resolved. The ends were cut back, 1 base at V and 2 bases at J, with 8 bases in the middle. Germline CDR1 MGHRA, CDR2 YSYEKL. This CDR3 spans 15 amino acids. CDR3 coding DNA: TGCGCCAGCAGCCAAGTACTAAAAAACACCGGGGAGCTGTTTTTT. Its translation: CASSQVLKNTGELFF.

This clonotype was observed at least ten times. This chain connects TRBV28 to TRBJ1-1, with D hard to call. V was clipped by 2 bases and J by 0 bases, with 16 bases between them. Germline loops: CDR1 MDHEN, CDR2 SYDVKM. The CDR3 is 17 residues long. The CDR3 nucleotides read TGTGCCAGCAGTTTAACACGGTCCCGGAGGTTGAACACTGAAGCTTTCTTT. Translated, it gives CASSLTRSRRLNTEAFF.

This clonotype showed up many times. The chain recombines TRBV5-1 with TRBJ1-1; D gene uncertain. CDR3 length: 18 amino acids. The germline V and J ends were trimmed by 4 bases and 0 bases, with 22 bases remaining between them. In germline, CDR1 is SGHRS, CDR2 YFSETQ. The CDR3 protein is CASSRAAGGLGMNTEAFF. In DNA, the CDR3 is TGCGCCAGCAGCCGAGCGGCAGGTGGCCTGGGAATGAACACTGAAGCTTTCTTT.

The gene calls are TRBV2 and TRBJ2-5, with TRBD2 identical over 13 bases. The CDR3 totals 17 residues. Germline CDR1 and CDR2: SNHLY and FYNNEI. Trimming cost V 5 bases and J 4 bases; bases outside gene matches: 10. CDR3 DNA: TGTGCCAGCAGTCGATCCCAACTAGCGGGAGGGGGAGAGACCCAGTACTTC. Translating it yields CASSRSQLAGGGETQYF.

J is TRBJ2-7 and V is TRBV20-1; D is undetermined. Per the germline V gene, CDR1 is DFQATT and CDR2 is SNEGSKA (reference sequence). V was trimmed by 6 bases and J by 1 base, leaving 13 bases between them. There are 13 residues in the CDR3. The CDR3 protein is CSAQSGVSYEQYF. The CDR3 coding sequence is TGCAGTGCCCAAAGTGGGGTTTCCTACGAGCAGTACTTC.